This passage covers 24 T cell receptor beta chains from one sample sequenced in a study of response to subunit inactivated influenza vaccine. MiXCR, run by TCRdb on the RT-PCR reads, gives a single entry per CDR3 protein. Of about 520,000 distinct CDR3 sequences detected, 25% appear once; the ten largest clones hold 1.5% to 2%. Sample: CD4+ T cells sorted from PBMCs, taken 4 to 6 days after vaccination. All receptors derive from a man aged 50-59 years who received an inactivated influenza vaccine.

This clonotype was counted a few times. This chain joins TRBV5-1 and TRBJ2-5; D ambiguous. V lost 2 bases and J lost 2, with 7 bases in between. Germline V CDR1 and CDR2: SGHRS, YFSETQ. The CDR3 sequence is 13 residues long. The CDR3 DNA follows: TGCGCCAGCAGCTTTAGTCTTCAAGAGACCCAGTACTTC. Protein product: CASSFSLQETQYF.

In its sample, this clonotype was seen a few times. The J gene is TRBJ1-4, the V gene TRBV29-1; D uncertain. Germline loops: CDR1 SQVTM, CDR2 ANQGSEA. The CDR3 spans 16 residues. V was pared by 4 bases and J by 7 bases, with 22 bases between. CDR3 DNA sequence: TGCAGCGTTGGAGTCGGAGCCGGGCACAGAGTTGAAAAACTGTTTTTT. This gives the protein CSVGVGAGHRVEKLFF. Together with reference TRBV29-1 and TRBJ1-4, the CDR3 gives the full variable domain: SAVISQKPSRDICQRGTSLTIQCQVDSQVTMMFWYRQQPGQSLTLIATANQGSEATYESGFVIDKFPISRPNLTFSTLTVSNMSPEDSSIYLCSVGVGAGHRVEKLFFGSGTQLSVL.

The V call is TRBV20-1, the J call TRBJ2-3, with 7 bases aligning to TRBD1. V lost 3 bases and J lost 12; bases outside the gene matches: 6. This CDR3 comprises 11 residues. Germline CDR1 and CDR2: DFQATT and SNEGSKA (reference sequence). The CDR3 is CSASRTGFQYF. Here the CDR3 DNA reads TGCAGTGCTAGTCGGACAGGCTTCCAGTATTTT.

A note on this clonotype: A junction boundary mismatches the germline segment, possibly from a read error. This sequence joins TRBV12-3 or TRBV12-4 and TRBJ2-3, with D possibly being TRBD2 (5 bases). The CDR3 runs to 18 residues. CDR3 in amino acids: CARSLALKGRRVTDTQYF. CDR3 sequence (DNA): TGTGCCCGCAGTTTAGCGCTGAAAGGGCGGCGGGTCACAGATACGCAGTATTTT.

This clonotype turned up a few times. V gene TRBV29-1 combines with J gene TRBJ2-2; 10 bases match TRBD2. With V trimmed by 7 bases and J by 7 bases, 15 bases remained unmatched. The CDR3 totals 16 residues. Per the germline V gene, CDR1 is SQVTM and CDR2 is ANQGSEA. CDR3 sequence reads: CSATIPSGSWGGELFF. CDR3 DNA sequence: TGCAGCGCCACGATCCCTAGCGGGAGTTGGGGCGGGGAGCTGTTTTTT.

The chain combines TRBV14 with TRBJ1-1; possibly TRBD1 for D (5 bases). V was shortened by 5 bases and J by 9 bases, with 10 bases between the two germline ends. The CDR3 contains 11 residues. Germline V gene lookup returns CDR1 SGHDN and CDR2 FVKESK. CDR3 loop: CASSKGPKAFF. CDR3 nucleotide sequence: TGTGCCAGCAGCAAGGGACCGAAAGCTTTCTTT.

The rearrangement uses TRBV6-2 or TRBV6-3 and TRBJ2-4, with 11 bases matching TRBD2. With 5 bases clipped from V and 5 bases from J, the junction kept 8 bases outside the gene matches. Germline loops: CDR1 MNHEY, CDR2 SVGEGT. The CDR3 extends over 16 amino acids. In nucleotides, the CDR3 is TGTGCCAGCAGTCCCTACGGACTAGCGGGCCAAAACATTCAGTACTTC. Translated, it gives CASSPYGLAGQNIQYF.

In this sample, this clonotype turned up a few times. This chain links TRBV20-1 with TRBJ2-2, with 10 bases lining up with TRBD2. The trim removed 4 bases at V and 7 bases at J, leaving 6 bases unmatched. Germline V gene lookup returns CDR1 DFQATT and CDR2 SNEGSKA (reference sequence). The length of the CDR3 is 14 residues. The CDR3 DNA sequence: TGCAGTGCTACCAGCGGGAGGGCAGTCGGGGAGCTGTTTTTT. Protein product: CSATSGRAVGELFF.

A single count supports this clonotype. The V and J genes are TRBV5-1 and TRBJ2-7, with D possibly TRBD1 on 5 matching bases. The germline V gene has CDR1 SGHRS and CDR2 YFSETQ. CDR3 length: 13 amino acids. Deletions cut 3 bases from V and 7 bases from J, with 14 bases between. As DNA, the CDR3 is TGCGCCAGCAGCTACCAGACAGCCTGGGAGCAGTACTTC. Amino acid sequence: CASSYQTAWEQYF.

The CDR3 DNA reads TGTGCCAGCAGCTTGAATTGGGAAGCTGAAGCTTTCTTT. It is translated as CASSLNWEAEAFF. This sequence joins TRBV5-6 and TRBJ1-1; no reliable D call. The CDR3 is 13 residues long. V lost 1 base and J 6 bases, leaving 10 bases between the germline ends. CDR1 and CDR2 from the germline V gene are SGHDT and YYEEEE.

The gene calls are TRBV7-6 and TRBJ2-7; D not certain. Germline V gene data show CDR1 as SGHVS and CDR2 as FNYEAQ. V shed 6 bases and J shed 4 bases, with 16 bases lying between them. The CDR3 runs to 14 residues. In nucleotides, the CDR3 is TGTGCCAGCAGTCATACGTTCCGGCCATACGAGCAGTACTTC. Amino acids: CASSHTFRPYEQYF.

This clonotype was seen a few times. The CDR3 sequence is CASSIAFAGRTYNEQFF. CDR3 nucleotides: TGTGCCAGTAGTATAGCGTTCGCGGGACGGACCTACAATGAGCAGTTCTTC. The rearrangement links TRBV19 to TRBJ2-1; tentatively, D is TRBD2 (6 bases). V was cut by 1 base and J by 2 bases, with 15 bases left in between. The V gene's germline CDR1 is LNHDA and CDR2 SQIVND (reference sequence). The CDR3 spans 17 residues.

V and J are TRBV20-1 and TRBJ2-5; no clear D. The V gene lost 2 bases and the J gene lost 1 base, with 8 bases spanning the gap. Germline V CDR1 and CDR2: DFQATT, SNEGSKA (reference sequence). The CDR3 loop spans 13 amino acids. CDR3 DNA: TGCAGTGCTAGAAATACTTTCCAAGAGACCCAGTACTTC. Translating gives CSARNTFQETQYF.

V gene TRBV7-2 combines with J gene TRBJ2-5; 8 bases agree with TRBD1. The CDR3 extends over 17 amino acids. The germline V gene has CDR1 SGHTA and CDR2 FQGNSA. V lost 6 bases, J lost 5 bases, and 17 bases stayed unmatched. CDR3 residues: CASRPPSRTGQRETQYF. The DNA of the CDR3 is TGTGCCAGCAGACCACCGTCCCGGACAGGGCAGCGGGAGACCCAGTACTTC.

This clonotype showed up many times. The rearrangement links TRBV3-1 to TRBJ1-4, with TRBD1 matching 8 bases. From germline, CDR1 is LGHDT and CDR2 YNNKEL (reference sequence). Unmatched junction bases numbered 2, after V lost 0 bases and J lost 5 bases. The CDR3 has 15 amino acids. CDR3 residues: CASSQDGTGNEKLFF. DNA for the CDR3: TGTGCCAGCAGCCAAGACGGGACAGGCAATGAAAAACTGTTTTTT.

J is TRBJ2-7 and V is TRBV3-1; 14 bases are a match to TRBD2. V gave up 4 bases and J gave up 7 bases; unmatched junction bases: 3. The length of the CDR3 is 14 residues. CDR1 LGHDT and CDR2 YNNKEL come from the germline V gene (reference sequence). The CDR3 here is CASSRLAGGGEQYF. CDR3 DNA sequence: TGTGCCAGCAGCCGACTAGCGGGAGGGGGGGAGCAGTACTTC.

This chain connects TRBV15 to TRBJ2-7; TRBD2 might be the D (5 bases). The CDR3 sequence is 14 residues long. CDR1 and CDR2 (germline): LNHNV, YYDKDF (reference sequence). V was trimmed by 3 bases and J by 7 bases, leaving 16 bases between them. CDR3 sequence: CATSRSLASGEQYF. The CDR3 DNA reads TGTGCCACCAGCAGGTCTCTCGCATCGGGAGAGCAGTACTTC.

This chain joins TRBV7-2 and TRBJ2-5; TRBD1 matches 9 bases. The germline CDR1 and CDR2 sequences are SGHTA and FQGNSA. J lost 5 bases, V lost 5 bases, and 12 bases had no gene match. The CDR3 runs to 16 residues. CDR3 region: CASSKQGASVGETQYF. CDR3 in DNA: TGTGCCAGCAGCAAACAGGGGGCGAGCGTGGGGGAGACCCAGTACTTC. Looking up the rest from reference TRBV7-2 and TRBJ2-5 gives the full variable domain: GAGVSQSPSNKVTEKGKDVELRCDPISGHTALYWYRQSLGQGLEFLIYFQGNSAPDKSGLPSDRFSAERTGGSVSTLTIQRTQQEDSAVYLCASSKQGASVGETQYFGPGTRLLVL.

The sample holds a few counts of this clonotype. In nucleotides, the CDR3 is TGCAGCGTTGAAGCCGGATCCCTTAACTATGGCTACACCTTC. It translates to CSVEAGSLNYGYTF. The V and J genes are TRBV29-1 and TRBJ1-2, with unresolved D. Germline CDR1 SQVTM, CDR2 ANQGSEA. The CDR3 has 14 residues. V was cut by 1 base and J by 1 base, with 10 bases left in between.

The chain recombines TRBV12-3 or TRBV12-4 with TRBJ2-1; TRBD2 matches 7 bases. The V segment lost 8 bases and the J segment 8 bases; nucleotides outside the gene matches: 6. This CDR3 is 12 amino acids long. CDR3 sequence (DNA): TGTGCCAGCCGCGGGGGTCCCGATGAGCAGTTCTTC. Its protein product is CASRGGPDEQFF.

The V gene is TRBV12-3 or TRBV12-4, the J gene TRBJ1-2, with TRBD1 matching 10 bases. This CDR3 comprises 14 residues. V trimming: 4 bases; J trimming: 3 bases; junction bases outside the gene matches: 2. Written as DNA, the CDR3 is TGTGCCAGCAGTTCGACAGGGGGCCACTATGGCTACACCTTC. It encodes CASSSTGGHYGYTF.

The rearrangement joins TRBV3-1 to TRBJ2-7; 8 nucleotides align to TRBD2. The CDR3 covers 16 residues. Trimming took 2 bases from V and 2 from J; bases not matched to a gene: 8. CDR1 and CDR2 from the germline V gene are LGHDT and YNNKEL (reference sequence). CDR3 bases: TGTGCCAGCAGCCAATCTAGCGGGCTTCCTCCCTACGAGCAGTACTTC. It specifies CASSQSSGLPPYEQYF.

The table lists this clonotype with a few counts. The chain recombines TRBV20-1 with TRBJ2-1; TRBD1 matches at 8 bases. CDR3 length: 15 residues. The J segment lost 4 bases and the V segment lost 2 bases, leaving 7 bases of the junction unmatched. Germline V gene lookup returns CDR1 DFQATT and CDR2 SNEGSKA (reference sequence). Here the CDR3 reads CSARYSGTGYNEQFF. The CDR3 DNA follows: TGCAGTGCTAGATACTCCGGGACAGGTTACAATGAGCAGTTCTTC.

Worth noting for this clonotype: At one of its ends the junction is not consistent with the germline gene, which may arise from a read error. This chain joins TRBV6-1 and TRBJ1-2; D is unresolved. From germline, CDR1 is MNHNS and CDR2 SASEGT. This CDR3 is built from 15 residues. This chain's CDR3 is CASSEALLRQLLPFF. DNA of the CDR3: TGTGCCAGCAGTGAAGCGCTTCTGAGGCAGCTCCTCCCGTTCTTC.